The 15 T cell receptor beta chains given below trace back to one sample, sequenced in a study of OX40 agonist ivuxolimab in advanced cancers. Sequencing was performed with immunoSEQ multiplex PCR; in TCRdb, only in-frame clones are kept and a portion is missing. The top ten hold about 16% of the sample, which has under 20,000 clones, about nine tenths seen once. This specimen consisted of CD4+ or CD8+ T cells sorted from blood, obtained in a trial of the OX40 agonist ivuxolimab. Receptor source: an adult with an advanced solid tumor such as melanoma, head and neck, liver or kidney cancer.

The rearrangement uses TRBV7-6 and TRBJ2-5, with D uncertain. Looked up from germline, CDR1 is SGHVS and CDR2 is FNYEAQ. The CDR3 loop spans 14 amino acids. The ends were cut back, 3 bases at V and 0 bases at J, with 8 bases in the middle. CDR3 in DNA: TGTGCCAGCAGCTTCTCGACGGACCAAGAGACCCAGTACTTC. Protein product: CASSFSTDQETQYF.

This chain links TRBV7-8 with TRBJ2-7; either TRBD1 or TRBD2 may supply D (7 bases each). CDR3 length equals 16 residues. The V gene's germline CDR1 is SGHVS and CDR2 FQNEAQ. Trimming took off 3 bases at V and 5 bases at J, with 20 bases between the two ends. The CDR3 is CASSLAGVGGRDEQYF. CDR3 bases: TGTGCCAGCAGCTTGGCGGGGGTAGGGGGCCGTGACGAGCAGTACTTC.

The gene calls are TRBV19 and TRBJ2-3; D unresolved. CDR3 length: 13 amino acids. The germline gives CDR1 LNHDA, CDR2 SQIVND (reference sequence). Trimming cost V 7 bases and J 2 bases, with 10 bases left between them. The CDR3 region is CASTVTDTDTQYF. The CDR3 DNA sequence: TGTGCCAGTACCGTGACGGACACAGATACGCAGTATTTT. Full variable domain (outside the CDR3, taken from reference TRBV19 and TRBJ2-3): DGGITQSPKYLFRKEGQNVTLSCEQNLNHDAMYWYRQDPGQGLRLIYYSQIVNDFQKGDIAEGYSVSREKKESFPLTVTSAQKNPTAFYLCASTVTDTDTQYFGPGTRLTVL.

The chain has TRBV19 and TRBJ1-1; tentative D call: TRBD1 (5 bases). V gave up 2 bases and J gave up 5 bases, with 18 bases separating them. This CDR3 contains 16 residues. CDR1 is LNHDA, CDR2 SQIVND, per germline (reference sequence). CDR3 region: CASSIRLGRLGTEAFF. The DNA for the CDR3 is TGTGCCAGTAGTATACGTTTGGGACGCCTGGGGACTGAAGCTTTCTTT.

DNA for the CDR3: TGCGCCAGCAGCCAAAATCTGGGGAGTTTTTCACCCCTCCACTTT. As protein: CASSQNLGSFSPLHF. The rearrangement uses TRBV4-3 and TRBJ1-6; D remains ambiguous. Trimming took off 2 bases at V and 9 bases at J, with 14 bases between the two ends. Germline CDR1 reads LGHNA; CDR2 reads YSLEER. This CDR3 is 15 amino acids long.

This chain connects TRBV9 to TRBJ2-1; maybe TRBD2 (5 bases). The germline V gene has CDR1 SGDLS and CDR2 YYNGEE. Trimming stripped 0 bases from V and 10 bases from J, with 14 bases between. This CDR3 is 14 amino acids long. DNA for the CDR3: TGTGCCAGCAGCGTAGTGTTGGGAGAGGGCGAGCAGTTCTTC. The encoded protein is CASSVVLGEGEQFF.

The CDR3 DNA reads TGTGCCAGCAGCCTACTCGGGGGACTAGCGAGCTACGAGCAGTACTTC. This sequence encodes CASSLLGGLASYEQYF. V usage is TRBV7-2 and J usage is TRBJ2-7, with TRBD2 matching over 10 bases. Trimming at V came to 5 bases and at J to 3 bases, leaving 10 bases not matched to a gene. Germline values: CDR1 SGHTA, CDR2 FQGNSA. The CDR3 totals 16 residues.

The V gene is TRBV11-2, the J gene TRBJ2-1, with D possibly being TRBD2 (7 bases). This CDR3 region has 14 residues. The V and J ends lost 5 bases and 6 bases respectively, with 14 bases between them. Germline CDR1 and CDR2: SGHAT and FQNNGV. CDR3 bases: TGTGCCAGCAGCCTCGGGGGGCTCACCAATGAGCAGTTCTTC. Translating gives CASSLGGLTNEQFF.

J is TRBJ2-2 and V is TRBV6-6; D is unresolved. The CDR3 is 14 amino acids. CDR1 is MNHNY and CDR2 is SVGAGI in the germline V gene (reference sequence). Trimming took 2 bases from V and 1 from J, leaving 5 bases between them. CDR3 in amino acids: CASSYSQNTGELFF. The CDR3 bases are TGTGCCAGCAGTTACAGCCAGAACACCGGGGAGCTGTTTTTT.

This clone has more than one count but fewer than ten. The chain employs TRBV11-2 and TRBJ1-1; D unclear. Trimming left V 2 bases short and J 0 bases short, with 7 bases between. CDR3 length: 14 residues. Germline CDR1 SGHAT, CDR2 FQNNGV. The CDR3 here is CASSLSALNTEAFF. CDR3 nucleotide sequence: TGTGCCAGCAGCTTATCGGCTCTGAACACTGAAGCTTTCTTT.

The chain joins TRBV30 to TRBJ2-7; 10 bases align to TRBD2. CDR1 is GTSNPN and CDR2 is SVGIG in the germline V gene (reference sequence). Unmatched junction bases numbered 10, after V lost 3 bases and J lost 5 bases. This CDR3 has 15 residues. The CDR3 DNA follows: TGTGCCTGGAGGCCGAGCGGGAGGGCTAACCACGAGCAGTACTTC. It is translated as CAWRPSGRANHEQYF.

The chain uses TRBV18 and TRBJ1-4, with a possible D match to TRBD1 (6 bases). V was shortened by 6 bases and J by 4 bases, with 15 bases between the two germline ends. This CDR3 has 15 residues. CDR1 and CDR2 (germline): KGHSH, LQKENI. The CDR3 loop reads CASSSLGAGNEKLFF. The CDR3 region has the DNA TGTGCCAGCTCTTCCCTGGGGGCTGGTAATGAAAAACTGTTTTTT.

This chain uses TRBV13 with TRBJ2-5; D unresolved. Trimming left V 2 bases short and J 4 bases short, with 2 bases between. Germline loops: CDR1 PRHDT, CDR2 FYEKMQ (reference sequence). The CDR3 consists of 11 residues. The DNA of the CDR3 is TGTGCCAGCAGCTTAAGAGAGACCCAGTACTTC. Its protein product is CASSLRETQYF.

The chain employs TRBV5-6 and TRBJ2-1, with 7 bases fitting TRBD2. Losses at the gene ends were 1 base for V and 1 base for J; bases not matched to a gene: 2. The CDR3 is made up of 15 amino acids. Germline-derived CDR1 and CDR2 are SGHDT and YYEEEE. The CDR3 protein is CASSLLAESYNEQFF. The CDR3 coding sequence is TGTGCCAGCAGCTTGCTAGCGGAGTCCTACAATGAGCAGTTCTTC.

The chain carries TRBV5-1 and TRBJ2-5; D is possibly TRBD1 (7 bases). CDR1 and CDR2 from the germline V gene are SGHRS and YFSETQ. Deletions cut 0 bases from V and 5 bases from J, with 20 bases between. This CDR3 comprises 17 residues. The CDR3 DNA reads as TGCGCCAGCAGCTTGGGGACAGGATGGGGGGCCGAGGAGACCCAGTACTTC. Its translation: CASSLGTGWGAEETQYF.